Listed below are T cell receptor beta chains from one sample, sequenced in a study of chemoradiotherapy in HPV16-positive cancers. Repertoires were generated with immunoSEQ multiplex PCR, while TCRdb's copy carries only in-frame clones and drops some. Of tens of thousands of clones listed, roughly 87% are singletons. The sequencing used blood, collected from a patient who underwent chemoradiotherapy. The receptors come from a human donor with HPV-associated anogenital cancer. The CDR3 runs from the conserved cysteine through the conserved F or W. Each record gives: V gene, clone size, J gene, D gene, CDR3 protein, CDR3 DNA. A D gene is named only where the DNA matches it firmly. Some rows have no size entry. The others give once, few or many, or a class for an expanded clone.

v_gene: TRBV18
abundance: NA
j_gene: TRBJ1-3
d_gene: NA
CDR3aa: CASSPEQSSGNTIYF
CDR3nt: TGTGCCAGCTCACCAGAACAGTCCTCTGGAAACACCATATATTTT

v_gene: TRBV18
abundance: NA
j_gene: TRBJ1-6
d_gene: NA
CDR3aa: CASSSLQGSPLHF
CDR3nt: TGTGCCAGCTCATCCTTACAGGGTTCACCCCTCCACTTT

v_gene: TRBV6-1
abundance: NA
j_gene: TRBJ1-5
d_gene: NA
CDR3aa: CANGQNQPQHF
CDR3nt: TGTGCCAACGGACAGAATCAGCCCCAGCATTTT

v_gene: TRBV5-1
abundance: NA
j_gene: TRBJ1-3
d_gene: NA
CDR3aa: CASSLGQAGNTIYF
CDR3nt: TGCGCCAGCAGCTTGGGACAGGCTGGAAACACCATATATTTT

v_gene: TRBV2
abundance: NA
j_gene: TRBJ1-1
d_gene: TRBD1
CDR3aa: CASSEMRGRTEAFF
CDR3nt: TGTGCCAGCAGTGAAATGAGGGGGCGGACTGAAGCTTTCTTT

v_gene: TRBV29-1
abundance: NA
j_gene: TRBJ2-4
d_gene: TRBD2
CDR3aa: CSVDGTSGAKNIQYF
CDR3nt: TGCAGCGTTGATGGGACTAGCGGGGCAAAAAACATTCAGTACTTC

v_gene: TRBV6-6
abundance: NA
j_gene: TRBJ1-1
d_gene: TRBD1
CDR3aa: CASSSGQGEGTEAFF
CDR3nt: TGTGCCAGCAGTTCCGGACAGGGGGAGGGAACTGAAGCTTTCTTT

v_gene: TRBV7-2
abundance: once
j_gene: TRBJ1-5
d_gene: NA
CDR3aa: CASSSGVYQPQHF
CDR3nt: TGTGCCAGCAGCTCCGGAGTGTATCAGCCCCAGCATTTT

v_gene: TRBV6-4
abundance: few
j_gene: TRBJ2-2
d_gene: TRBD2
CDR3aa: CASSDSTGGADTGELFF
CDR3nt: TGTGCCAGCAGTGACTCAACGGGGGGGGCCGACACCGGGGAGCTGTTTTTT

v_gene: TRBV7-2
abundance: NA
j_gene: TRBJ1-4
d_gene: TRBD1
CDR3aa: CASSLGPFGTGRGGEKLFF
CDR3nt: TGTGCCAGCAGCTTAGGCCCCTTTGGGACAGGGAGGGGCGGCGAAAAACTGTTTTTT

v_gene: TRBV7-2
abundance: NA
j_gene: TRBJ2-7
d_gene: TRBD2
CDR3aa: CASTPGLALSYEQYF
CDR3nt: TGTGCCAGCACCCCAGGACTAGCGTTATCCTACGAGCAGTACTTC

v_gene: TRBV19
abundance: NA
j_gene: TRBJ1-3
d_gene: NA
CDR3aa: CASTPPFGQRPDNSGNTIYF
CDR3nt: TGTGCCAGTACCCCCCCCTTTGGACAGCGGCCTGATAACTCTGGAAACACCATATATTTT

v_gene: TRBV19
abundance: NA
j_gene: TRBJ2-5
d_gene: NA
CDR3aa: CASSPMAVQETQYF
CDR3nt: TGTGCCAGTAGTCCTATGGCTGTCCAAGAGACCCAGTACTTC

v_gene: TRBV10-3
abundance: NA
j_gene: TRBJ1-1
d_gene: NA
CDR3aa: CAISESRGVSYGEAFF
CDR3nt: TGTGCCATCAGTGAGTCTCGAGGGGTAAGTTACGGTGAAGCTTTCTTT

v_gene: TRBV9
abundance: NA
j_gene: TRBJ2-7
d_gene: NA
CDR3aa: CASSSTFSYEQYF
CDR3nt: TGTGCCAGCAGCAGTACCTTTTCCTACGAGCAGTACTTC

v_gene: TRBV19
abundance: NA
j_gene: TRBJ2-7
d_gene: NA
CDR3aa: CASSIGLASYEQYF
CDR3nt: TGTGCCAGTAGTATAGGGCTAGCGAGCTACGAGCAGTACTTC

v_gene: TRBV19
abundance: NA
j_gene: TRBJ1-1
d_gene: NA
CDR3aa: CASSIVTPSDTEAFF
CDR3nt: TGTGCCAGTAGTATAGTCACTCCTTCGGACACTGAAGCTTTCTTT

v_gene: TRBV19
abundance: NA
j_gene: TRBJ2-1
d_gene: TRBD1
CDR3aa: CASSRTGPYNEQFF
CDR3nt: TGTGCCAGTAGTCGGACAGGGCCCTACAATGAGCAGTTCTTC

v_gene: TRBV4-1
abundance: NA
j_gene: TRBJ2-3
d_gene: TRBD2
CDR3aa: CASSQERTSGSRGDTQYF
CDR3nt: TGCGCCAGCAGCCAAGAACGGACTAGCGGGAGTCGAGGAGATACGCAGTATTTT

v_gene: TRBV27
abundance: once
j_gene: TRBJ2-2
d_gene: TRBD1
CDR3aa: CASSSPGQGPNTGELFF
CDR3nt: TGTGCCAGCAGTTCTCCGGGACAGGGGCCAAACACCGGGGAGCTGTTTTTT

v_gene: TRBV11-2
abundance: NA
j_gene: TRBJ1-1
d_gene: NA
CDR3aa: CASSLGVNTEAFF
CDR3nt: TGTGCCAGCAGCTTAGGAGTTAACACTGAAGCTTTCTTT

v_gene: TRBV10-3
abundance: NA
j_gene: TRBJ2-5
d_gene: TRBD2
CDR3aa: CAISEGSGGAETQYF
CDR3nt: TGTGCCATCAGTGAAGGTAGCGGGGGGGCGGAGACCCAGTACTTC

v_gene: TRBV27
abundance: medium-sized
j_gene: TRBJ2-2
d_gene: TRBD2
CDR3aa: CASSSTLATGELFF
CDR3nt: TGTGCCAGCAGTTCGACACTAGCGACCGGGGAGCTGTTTTTT

v_gene: TRBV2
abundance: NA
j_gene: TRBJ1-1
d_gene: NA
CDR3aa: CASNGVSPMNTEAFF
CDR3nt: TGTGCCAGCAATGGTGTCAGTCCCATGAACACTGAAGCTTTCTTT

v_gene: TRBV7-9
abundance: once
j_gene: TRBJ2-5
d_gene: TRBD2
CDR3aa: CASSLGSGLAGKETQYF
CDR3nt: TGTGCCAGCAGCTTAGGCTCGGGACTAGCGGGGAAAGAGACCCAGTACTTC

v_gene: TRBV7-9
abundance: NA
j_gene: TRBJ2-2
d_gene: NA
CDR3aa: CASSLKEAGELFF
CDR3nt: TGTGCCAGCAGCTTAAAAGAAGCCGGGGAGCTGTTTTTT

v_gene: TRBV6-1
abundance: NA
j_gene: TRBJ2-5
d_gene: NA
CDR3aa: CASSRSETQYF
CDR3nt: TGTGCCAGCAGCCGTTCGGAGACCCAGTACTTC

v_gene: TRBV7-2
abundance: few
j_gene: TRBJ2-7
d_gene: TRBD1
CDR3aa: CASRTTGIHEQYF
CDR3nt: TGTGCCAGCAGGACGACAGGGATCCACGAGCAGTACTTC

v_gene: TRBV20-1
abundance: NA
j_gene: TRBJ2-1
d_gene: NA
CDR3aa: CSASVLAEQFF
CDR3nt: TGCAGTGCTAGTGTCCTAGCCGAGCAGTTCTTC

v_gene: TRBV9
abundance: NA
j_gene: TRBJ1-5
d_gene: TRBD1
CDR3aa: CASSAGQGALNQPQHF
CDR3nt: TGTGCCAGCAGCGCCGGACAGGGGGCCCTTAATCAGCCCCAGCATTTT

v_gene: TRBV30
abundance: NA
j_gene: TRBJ2-5
d_gene: NA
CDR3aa: CAWSPRARGETQYF
CDR3nt: TGTGCCTGGAGTCCACGGGCCCGGGGGGAGACCCAGTACTTC

v_gene: TRBV19
abundance: NA
j_gene: TRBJ2-7
d_gene: TRBD1
CDR3aa: CASSNWDREYEQYF
CDR3nt: TGTGCCAGTAGTAACTGGGACAGGGAGTACGAGCAGTACTTC

v_gene: TRBV27
abundance: NA
j_gene: TRBJ2-3
d_gene: NA
CDR3aa: CASSTRDLSSTDTQYF
CDR3nt: TGTGCCAGCAGTACCCGGGACTTAAGTTCCACAGATACGCAGTATTTT

v_gene: TRBV15
abundance: NA
j_gene: TRBJ1-3
d_gene: NA
CDR3aa: CATSREGGGNTIYF
CDR3nt: TGTGCCACCAGCAGGGAAGGAGGCGGAAACACCATATATTTT

v_gene: TRBV4-1
abundance: NA
j_gene: TRBJ2-6
d_gene: TRBD1
CDR3aa: CASSHVQGAQGANVLTF
CDR3nt: TGCGCCAGCAGCCATGTCCAGGGGGCGCAAGGGGCCAACGTCCTGACTTTC

v_gene: TRBV12-5
abundance: NA
j_gene: TRBJ1-2
d_gene: NA
CDR3aa: CASGLVLGGPTF
CDR3nt: TGTGCTAGTGGTTTGGTACTGGGGGGTCCCACCTTC

v_gene: TRBV7-2
abundance: NA
j_gene: TRBJ2-3
d_gene: TRBD2
CDR3aa: CASSRTSGRGTDTQYF
CDR3nt: TGTGCCAGCAGCCGGACTAGCGGGAGGGGCACAGATACGCAGTATTTT

v_gene: TRBV5-1
abundance: once
j_gene: TRBJ2-7
d_gene: TRBD1
CDR3aa: CASSSGVQGSQKQEQYF
CDR3nt: TGCGCCAGCAGCTCAGGAGTACAGGGGAGTCAAAAGCAGGAGCAGTACTTC

v_gene: TRBV7-9
abundance: NA
j_gene: TRBJ2-2
d_gene: TRBD2
CDR3aa: CASRPEGRGASGELFF
CDR3nt: TGTGCCAGCAGACCCGAAGGGCGGGGGGCATCCGGGGAGCTGTTTTTT

v_gene: TRBV9
abundance: NA
j_gene: TRBJ2-3
d_gene: NA
CDR3aa: CASSVASADTQYF
CDR3nt: TGTGCCAGCAGCGTAGCCAGCGCAGATACGCAGTATTTT

v_gene: TRBV19
abundance: NA
j_gene: TRBJ1-5
d_gene: NA
CDR3aa: CASSFQQRGQPQHF
CDR3nt: TGTGCCAGTAGTTTTCAACAGCGCGGTCAGCCCCAGCATTTT

v_gene: TRBV6-5
abundance: once
j_gene: TRBJ2-1
d_gene: NA
CDR3aa: CASSYSGNRKNEQFF
CDR3nt: TGTGCCAGCAGTTACTCAGGGAACAGAAAGAATGAGCAGTTCTTC

v_gene: TRBV5-5
abundance: NA
j_gene: TRBJ1-1
d_gene: TRBD1
CDR3aa: CASSSAGQGKTEAFF
CDR3nt: TGTGCCAGCAGCTCGGCAGGACAGGGGAAAACTGAAGCTTTCTTT

v_gene: TRBV9
abundance: NA
j_gene: TRBJ2-3
d_gene: NA
CDR3aa: CASSLQTGTDTQYF
CDR3nt: TGTGCCAGCAGCCTACAGACCGGGACAGATACGCAGTATTTT

v_gene: TRBV27
abundance: NA
j_gene: TRBJ2-7
d_gene: TRBD1
CDR3aa: CASSLSGQGGEQCF
CDR3nt: TGTGCCAGCAGTTTATCGGGACAGGGGGGCGAGCAGTGCTTC

v_gene: TRBV4-1
abundance: once
j_gene: TRBJ1-2
d_gene: NA
CDR3aa: CASSQDTTSRIRGYTF
CDR3nt: TGCGCCAGCAGCCAAGATACTACTTCTAGAATACGTGGCTACACCTTC

v_gene: TRBV30
abundance: NA
j_gene: TRBJ1-1
d_gene: NA
CDR3aa: CSWQVDMNTEAFF
CDR3nt: TGTTCCTGGCAGGTTGACATGAACACTGAAGCTTTCTTT

v_gene: TRBV27
abundance: once
j_gene: TRBJ2-7
d_gene: NA
CDR3aa: CASSLSGLLATSYEQYF
CDR3nt: TGTGCCAGCAGTTTATCAGGGTTGTTGGCCACCTCCTACGAGCAGTACTTC

v_gene: TRBV7-2
abundance: NA
j_gene: TRBJ1-2
d_gene: NA
CDR3aa: CASSSGTYGYTF
CDR3nt: TGTGCCAGCAGCTCAGGAACCTATGGCTACACCTTC

v_gene: TRBV6-6
abundance: NA
j_gene: TRBJ2-5
d_gene: NA
CDR3aa: CASSYWVGVTQETQYF
CDR3nt: TGTGCCAGCAGTTACTGGGTTGGGGTGACCCAAGAGACCCAGTACTTC

v_gene: TRBV9
abundance: NA
j_gene: TRBJ2-2
d_gene: TRBD2
CDR3aa: CASSVGAGGTGELFF
CDR3nt: TGTGCCAGCAGCGTAGGAGCGGGAGGAACCGGGGAGCTGTTTTTT

v_gene: TRBV5-1
abundance: NA
j_gene: TRBJ2-1
d_gene: TRBD2
CDR3aa: CASSPGGGLAGGEQFF
CDR3nt: TGCGCCAGCAGCCCCGGGGGGGGACTAGCGGGAGGCGAGCAGTTCTTC

v_gene: TRBV9
abundance: NA
j_gene: TRBJ2-7
d_gene: NA
CDR3aa: CASSPPPPSYEQYF
CDR3nt: TGTGCCAGCAGCCCACCTCCCCCCAGCTACGAGCAGTACTTC

v_gene: TRBV11-2
abundance: NA
j_gene: TRBJ1-2
d_gene: TRBD1
CDR3aa: CASSETGERNGYTF
CDR3nt: TGTGCCAGCAGCGAAACAGGGGAGAGAAATGGCTACACCTTC

v_gene: TRBV6-5
abundance: NA
j_gene: TRBJ1-1
d_gene: TRBD1
CDR3aa: CASSPTGPEAFF
CDR3nt: TGTGCCAGCAGCCCGACAGGGCCTGAAGCTTTCTTT